This TCR beta chain was sequenced during a study of T cell responses to AZD1222 COVID-19 vaccine. Unmatched junction bases numbered 5, after V lost 3 bases and J lost 8 bases. Looked up from germline, CDR1 is MDHEN and CDR2 is SYDVKM. This CDR3 has 15 amino acids. The table lists this clone with a count of one. Clones were read by immunoSEQ multiplex PCR, and TCRdb kept only the in-frame ones, dropping some. The sample has roughly 140,000 clones; about nine tenths are singletons. This clonotype was sampled from an adult in good health. The starting material was peripheral blood, obtained on day 0 of AZD1222 vaccination. The chain employs TRBV28 and TRBJ1-6; 9 bases match TRBD1. The CDR3 DNA sequence: TGTGCCAGCAGTTTCTACGACAGGGGGTATTCACCCCTCCACTTT. It encodes CASSFYDRGYSPLHF.